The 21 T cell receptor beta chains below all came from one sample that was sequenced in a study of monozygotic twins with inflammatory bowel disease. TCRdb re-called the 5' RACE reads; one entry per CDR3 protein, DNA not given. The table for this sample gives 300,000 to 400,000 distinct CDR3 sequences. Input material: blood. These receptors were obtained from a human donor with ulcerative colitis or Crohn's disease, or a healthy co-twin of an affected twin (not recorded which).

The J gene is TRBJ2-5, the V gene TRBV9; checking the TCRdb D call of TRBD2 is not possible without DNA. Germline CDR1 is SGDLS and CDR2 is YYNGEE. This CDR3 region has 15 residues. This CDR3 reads CASSEGTSLFETQYF.

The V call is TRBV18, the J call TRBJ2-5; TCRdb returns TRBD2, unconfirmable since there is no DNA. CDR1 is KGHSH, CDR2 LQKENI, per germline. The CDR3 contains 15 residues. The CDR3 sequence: CASSSLAGDQETQYF.

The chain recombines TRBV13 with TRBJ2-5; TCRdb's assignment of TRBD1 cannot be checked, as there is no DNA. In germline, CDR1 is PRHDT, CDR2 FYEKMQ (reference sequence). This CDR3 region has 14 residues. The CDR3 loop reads CASSPSTGGETQYF.

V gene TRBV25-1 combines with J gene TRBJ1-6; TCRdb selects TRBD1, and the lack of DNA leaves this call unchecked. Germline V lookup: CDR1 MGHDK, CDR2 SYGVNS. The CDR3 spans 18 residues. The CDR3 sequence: CASSEYQARDSYNSPLHF.

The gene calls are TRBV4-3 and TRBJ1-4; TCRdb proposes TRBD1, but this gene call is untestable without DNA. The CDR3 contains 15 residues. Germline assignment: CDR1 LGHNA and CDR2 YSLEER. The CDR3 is CASSQDSGGVEKLFF.

The CDR3 protein is CSAPIAGVANEQFF. The chain joins TRBV20-1 to TRBJ2-1; as DNA is missing, the TRBD2 call by TCRdb cannot be tested. Germline assignment: CDR1 DFQATT and CDR2 SNEGSKA (reference sequence). The CDR3 loop spans 14 amino acids.

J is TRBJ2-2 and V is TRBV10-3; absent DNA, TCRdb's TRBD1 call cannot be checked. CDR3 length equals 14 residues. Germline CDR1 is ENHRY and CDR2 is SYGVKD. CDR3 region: CAISESMSPGELFF.

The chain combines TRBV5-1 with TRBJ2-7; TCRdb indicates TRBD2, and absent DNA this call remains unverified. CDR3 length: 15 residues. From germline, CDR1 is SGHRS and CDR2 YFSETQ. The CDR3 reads CASNLEVAGGNEQYF.

CDR3: CASSQSPGARELFF. The chain joins TRBV4-1 to TRBJ2-2; the D call of TRBD1 rests on TCRdb alone, since no DNA is present to check it. This CDR3 is built from 14 residues. The germline V gene has CDR1 MGHRA and CDR2 YSYEKL.

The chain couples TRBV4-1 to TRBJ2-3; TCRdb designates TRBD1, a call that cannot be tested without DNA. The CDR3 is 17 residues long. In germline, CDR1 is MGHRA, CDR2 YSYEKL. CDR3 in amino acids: CASGSTGGGSGTDTQYF.

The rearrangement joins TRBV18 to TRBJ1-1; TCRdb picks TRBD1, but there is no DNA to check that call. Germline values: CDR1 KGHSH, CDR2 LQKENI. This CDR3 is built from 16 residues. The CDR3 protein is CASSERDASLNTEAFF.

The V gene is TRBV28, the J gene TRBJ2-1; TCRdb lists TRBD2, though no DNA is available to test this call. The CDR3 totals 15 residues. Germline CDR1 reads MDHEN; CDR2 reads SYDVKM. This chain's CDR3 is CASKGTSGGIDEQFF.

CDR3 amino acids: CASSFFWAGSLGGHYEQYF. The chain employs TRBV11-2 and TRBJ2-7; the TCRdb call, TRBD1, lacks DNA for checking. This CDR3 spans 19 amino acids. CDR1 and CDR2 from the germline V gene are SGHAT and FQNNGV.

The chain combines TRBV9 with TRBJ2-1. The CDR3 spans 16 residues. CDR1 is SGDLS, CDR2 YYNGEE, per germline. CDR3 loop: CASSTKQNIAYNEQFF. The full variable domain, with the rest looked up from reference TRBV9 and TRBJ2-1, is DSGVTQTPKHLITATGQRVTLRCSPRSGDLSVYWYQQSLDQGLQFLIQYYNGEERAKGNILERFSAQQFPDLHSELNLSSLELGDSALYFCASSTKQNIAYNEQFFGPGTRLTVL.

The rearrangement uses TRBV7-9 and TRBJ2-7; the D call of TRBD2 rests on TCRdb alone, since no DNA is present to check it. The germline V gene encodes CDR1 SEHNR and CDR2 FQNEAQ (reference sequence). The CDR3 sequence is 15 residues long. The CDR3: CASSLTGTPEDEQYF.

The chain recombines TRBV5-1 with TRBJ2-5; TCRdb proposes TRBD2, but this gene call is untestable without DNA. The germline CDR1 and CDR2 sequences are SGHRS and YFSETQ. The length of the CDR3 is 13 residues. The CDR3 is CASSTGLQETQYF.

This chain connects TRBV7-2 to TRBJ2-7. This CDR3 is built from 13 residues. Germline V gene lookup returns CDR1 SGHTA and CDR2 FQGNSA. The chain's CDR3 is CASSLPQAYEQYF.

The CDR3 reads CASSAGTGGTQPQHF. The rearrangement joins TRBV19 to TRBJ1-5; TCRdb selects TRBD1, and the lack of DNA leaves this call unchecked. CDR1 is LNHDA, CDR2 SQIVND, per germline (reference sequence). This CDR3 contains 15 residues.

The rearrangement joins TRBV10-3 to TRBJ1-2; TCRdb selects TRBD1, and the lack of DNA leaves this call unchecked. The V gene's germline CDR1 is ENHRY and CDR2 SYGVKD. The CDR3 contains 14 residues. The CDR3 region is CATPARGDSYGYTF.

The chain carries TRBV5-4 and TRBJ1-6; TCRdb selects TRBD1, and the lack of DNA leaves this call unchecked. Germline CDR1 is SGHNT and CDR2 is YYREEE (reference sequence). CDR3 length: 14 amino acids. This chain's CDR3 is CASSLRQHNSPLHF.

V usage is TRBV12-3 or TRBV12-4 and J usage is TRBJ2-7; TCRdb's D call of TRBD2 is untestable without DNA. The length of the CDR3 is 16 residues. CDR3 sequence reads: CASSFPQQRGDYEQYF.